The T cell receptor beta chain described here comes from a study of cytotoxic CD8 clonotypes in ibrutinib-treated CLL. General study points: Patients with sustained remission and those progressing were sampled at differing times. The study found public clonotypes uncommon, contracting or stable on treatment.

The germline V and J ends were trimmed by 0 bases and 0 bases, with 6 bases remaining between them. Germline-derived CDR1 and CDR2 are SGHTA and FQGNSA. This CDR3 has 15 amino acids. This clone has a handful of counts. The antigen is unknown. Roughly 1.8 micrograms of genomic DNA came from cryopreserved PBMCs for TCR beta libraries. Using immunoSEQ multiplex PCR, the repertoire was profiled, and TCRdb retains in-frame clones only, with some absent. Of around 24,000 clones in the sample, approximately 80% were seen once. The TCR comes from a human donor with chronic lymphocytic leukemia. The source was PBMCs, collected before ibrutinib treatment. V usage is TRBV7-2 and J usage is TRBJ2-1; no definite D call. CDR3 in DNA: TGTGCCAGCAGCTTAGCGCCTAGCTCCTACAATGAGCAGTTCTTC. Translation: CASSLAPSSYNEQFF.